This T cell receptor beta chain comes out of a study of cytomegalovirus exposure and HLA in healthy donors. Germline CDR1 and CDR2: LNHNV and YYDKDF (reference sequence). The V and J ends lost 3 bases and 0 bases respectively, with 12 bases between them. The CDR3 is 17 amino acids. Use of 60 Vbeta and 13 Jbeta primers characterized the PCR. Data came from immunoSEQ multiplex PCR; TCRdb stores just in-frame clones and leaves some out. The sample has around 140,000 clones; roughly four fifths are singletons. Concerning this clone: No antigen is known for it.

Findings and limits, study-wide: In presence/absence analyses, roughly uniform sequencing depth across donors was assumed.

The V gene is TRBV15, the J gene TRBJ2-6; TRBD1 is a possible D gene (5 bases). Sequenced: PBMCs. The source is a man aged 18 to 29 in good health and CMV-seropositive. The CDR3 DNA follows: TGTGCCACCAGCAGCAAGGGGTACGCCTCTGGGGCCAACGTCCTGACTTTC. It is translated as CATSSKGYASGANVLTF.